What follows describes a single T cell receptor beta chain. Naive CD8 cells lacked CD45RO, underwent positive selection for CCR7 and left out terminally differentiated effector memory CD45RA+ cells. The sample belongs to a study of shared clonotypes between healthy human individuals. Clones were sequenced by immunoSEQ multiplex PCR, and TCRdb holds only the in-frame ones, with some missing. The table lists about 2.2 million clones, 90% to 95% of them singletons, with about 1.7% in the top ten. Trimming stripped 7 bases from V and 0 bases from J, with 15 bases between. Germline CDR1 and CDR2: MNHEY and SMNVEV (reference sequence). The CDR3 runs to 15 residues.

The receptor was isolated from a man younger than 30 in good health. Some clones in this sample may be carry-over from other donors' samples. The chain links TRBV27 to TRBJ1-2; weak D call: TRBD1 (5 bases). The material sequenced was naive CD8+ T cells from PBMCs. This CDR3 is CASKARESPNYGYTF. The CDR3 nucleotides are TGTGCCAGCAAGGCCAGGGAGTCTCCTAACTATGGCTACACCTTC.